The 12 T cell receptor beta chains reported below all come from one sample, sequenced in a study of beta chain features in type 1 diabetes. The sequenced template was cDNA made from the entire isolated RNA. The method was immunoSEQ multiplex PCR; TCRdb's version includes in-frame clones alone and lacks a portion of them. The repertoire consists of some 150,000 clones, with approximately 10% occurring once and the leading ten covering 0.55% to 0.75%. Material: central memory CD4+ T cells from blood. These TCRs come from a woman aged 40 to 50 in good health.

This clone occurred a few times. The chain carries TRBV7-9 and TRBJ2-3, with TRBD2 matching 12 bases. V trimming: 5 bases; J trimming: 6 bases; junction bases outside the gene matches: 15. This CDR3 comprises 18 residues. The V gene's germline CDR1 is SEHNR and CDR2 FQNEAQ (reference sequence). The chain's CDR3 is CASSPHGPSGGAGDTQYF. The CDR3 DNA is TGTGCCAGCAGCCCTCACGGCCCTAGCGGGGGGGCAGGCGATACGCAGTATTTT.

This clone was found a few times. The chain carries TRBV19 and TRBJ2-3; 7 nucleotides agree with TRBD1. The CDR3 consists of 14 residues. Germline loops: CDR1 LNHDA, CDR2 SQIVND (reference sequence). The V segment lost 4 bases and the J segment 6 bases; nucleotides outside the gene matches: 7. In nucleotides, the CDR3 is TGTGCCAGTAGTACGACAGGGCCAGGGGATACGCAGTATTTT. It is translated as CASSTTGPGDTQYF. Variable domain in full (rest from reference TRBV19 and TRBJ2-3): DGGITQSPKYLFRKEGQNVTLSCEQNLNHDAMYWYRQDPGQGLRLIYYSQIVNDFQKGDIAEGYSVSREKKESFPLTVTSAQKNPTAFYLCASSTTGPGDTQYFGPGTRLTVL.

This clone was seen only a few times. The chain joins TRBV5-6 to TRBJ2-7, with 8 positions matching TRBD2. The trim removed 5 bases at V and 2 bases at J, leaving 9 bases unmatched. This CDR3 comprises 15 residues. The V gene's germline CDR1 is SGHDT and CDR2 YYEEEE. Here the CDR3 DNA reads TGTGCCAGCAGTCCCGGACTAGCCGAAACCTACGAGCAGTACTTC. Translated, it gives CASSPGLAETYEQYF.

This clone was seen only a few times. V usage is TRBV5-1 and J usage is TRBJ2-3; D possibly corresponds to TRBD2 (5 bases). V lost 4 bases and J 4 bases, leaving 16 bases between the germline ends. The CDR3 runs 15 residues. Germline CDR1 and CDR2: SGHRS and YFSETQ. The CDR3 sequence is CASSPRAGIADTQYF. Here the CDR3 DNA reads TGCGCCAGCAGCCCGAGGGCCGGGATAGCAGATACGCAGTATTTT.

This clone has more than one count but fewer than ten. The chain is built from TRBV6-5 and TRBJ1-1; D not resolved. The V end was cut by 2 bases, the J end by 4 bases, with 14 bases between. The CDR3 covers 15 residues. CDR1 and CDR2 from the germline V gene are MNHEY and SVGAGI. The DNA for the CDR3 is TGTGCCAGCAGTTACCATCCACTGCGGGGCACTGAAGCTTTCTTT. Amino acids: CASSYHPLRGTEAFF.

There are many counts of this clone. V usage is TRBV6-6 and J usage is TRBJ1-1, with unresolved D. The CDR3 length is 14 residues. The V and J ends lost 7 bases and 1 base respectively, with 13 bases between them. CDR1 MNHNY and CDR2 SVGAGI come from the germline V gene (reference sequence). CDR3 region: CASTRSGTNTEAFF. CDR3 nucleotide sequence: TGTGCCAGCACAAGGTCAGGAACGAACACTGAAGCTTTCTTT.

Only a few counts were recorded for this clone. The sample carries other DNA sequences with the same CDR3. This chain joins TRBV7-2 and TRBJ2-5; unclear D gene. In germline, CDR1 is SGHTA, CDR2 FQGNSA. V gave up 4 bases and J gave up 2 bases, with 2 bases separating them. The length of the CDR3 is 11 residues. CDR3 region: CASSSQETQYF. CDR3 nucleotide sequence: TGTGCCAGCAGCTCTCAAGAGACCCAGTACTTC.

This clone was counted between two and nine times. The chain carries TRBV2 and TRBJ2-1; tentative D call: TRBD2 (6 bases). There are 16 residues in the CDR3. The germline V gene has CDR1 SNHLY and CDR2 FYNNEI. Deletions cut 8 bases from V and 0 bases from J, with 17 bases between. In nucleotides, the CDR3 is TGTGCCAGCGTGTGGGAGCGGGCGTTCTCCTACAATGAGCAGTTCTTC. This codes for CASVWERAFSYNEQFF.

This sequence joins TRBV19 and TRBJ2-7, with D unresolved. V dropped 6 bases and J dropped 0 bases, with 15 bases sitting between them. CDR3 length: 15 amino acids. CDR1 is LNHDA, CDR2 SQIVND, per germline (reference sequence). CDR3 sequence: CASSEKIFGSYEQYF. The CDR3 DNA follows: TGTGCCAGTAGCGAAAAAATCTTCGGCTCCTACGAGCAGTACTTC.

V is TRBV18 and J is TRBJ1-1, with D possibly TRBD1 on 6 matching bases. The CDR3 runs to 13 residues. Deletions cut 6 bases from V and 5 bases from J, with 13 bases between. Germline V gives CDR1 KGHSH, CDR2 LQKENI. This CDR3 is CASSSGEGTEAFF. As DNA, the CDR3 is TGTGCCAGCTCGTCAGGGGAAGGAACTGAAGCTTTCTTT.

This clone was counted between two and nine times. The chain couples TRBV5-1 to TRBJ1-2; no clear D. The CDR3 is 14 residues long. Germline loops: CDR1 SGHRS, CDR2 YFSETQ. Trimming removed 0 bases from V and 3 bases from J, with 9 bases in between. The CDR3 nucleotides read TGCGCCAGCAGCTTGGCACAGAACTACTATGGCTACACCTTC. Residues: CASSLAQNYYGYTF.

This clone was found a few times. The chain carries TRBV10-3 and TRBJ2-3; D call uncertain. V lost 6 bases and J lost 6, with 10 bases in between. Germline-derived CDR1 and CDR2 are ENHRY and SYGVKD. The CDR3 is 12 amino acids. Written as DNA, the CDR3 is TGTGCCATCAGCCGAGTGGAGGATACGCAGTATTTT. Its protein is CAISRVEDTQYF.